This TCR beta chain comes out of a study of human thymus T cells. Only in-frame clones appear in the TCRdb table, and some are missing; sequencing was by immunoSEQ multiplex PCR. The table shows tens of thousands of clones, with 85% to 95% occurring only once. Study-level results: It looked as if thymic and blood repertoires used V and J genes in a biased way.

With respect to this clone: Its antigen is not known.

CDR1 and CDR2 from the germline V gene are MNHNY and SVGAGI (reference sequence). V was clipped by 6 bases and J by 3 bases; unmatched bases: 5. The CDR3 consists of 15 residues. This TCR came from a boy in the first two years of life with a congenital heart defect but otherwise immunologically healthy. Sequenced input: blood. This rearrangement joins TRBV6-6 to TRBJ2-1, with TRBD2 matching over 10 bases. For the CDR3, the DNA is TGTGCCAGCAGACCAGCGGGGGGGGGCTACAATGAGCAGTTCTTC. Translating it yields CASRPAGGGYNEQFF.